This TCR beta chain was sequenced during a study of T cell repertoires in cytomegalovirus infection. On this clonotype: The target antigen is unknown.

A single record per CDR3 protein comes from TCRdb applying MiXCR to the reads. The sample records approximately 300,000 distinct CDR3 sequences, about 28% being singletons. The CDR3 loop spans 14 amino acids. V lost 0 bases and J 0 bases, leaving 3 bases between the germline ends. The germline CDR1 and CDR2 sequences are DFQATT and SNEGSKA (reference sequence). The sequence derives from a human donor in good health (CMV status not recorded). Some clones in this sample may be carry-over from other donors' samples. The chain is built from TRBV20-1 and TRBJ1-6; D call uncertain. The starting material was cultured PBMCs, obtained from culture after CMV antigen stimulation. CDR3 in amino acids: CSARDSSYNSPLHF. DNA for the CDR3: TGCAGTGCTAGAGATAGCTCCTATAATTCACCCCTCCACTTT.